One and the same sample provided the 8 T cell receptor beta chains below, sequenced in a study of T cells expressing NK-cell markers. TCRdb re-called the 5' RACE reads; one entry per CDR3 protein, DNA not given. The table lists 300,000 to 450,000 distinct CDR3 sequences, with around 5% in the top ten. The specimen sequenced was blood T cells: a sorted CD56 or NKG2C T cell subset, CD4+ or CD8+ T cells, or bulk PBMC T cells (not recorded which). The origin of the receptors is a man aged 18-70 years in good health.

The rearrangement links TRBV6-1 to TRBJ2-3; the D call from TCRdb, TRBD2, cannot be confirmed without DNA. Germline-derived CDR1 and CDR2 are MNHNS and SASEGT. The CDR3 has 14 amino acids. CDR3 region: CASMGLAEPDTQYF.

The genes are TRBV6-1 and TRBJ2-1; TCRdb proposes TRBD2, but this gene call is untestable without DNA. The CDR3 runs to 15 residues. Germline assignment: CDR1 MNHNS and CDR2 SASEGT. The CDR3 is CASSELPPGPNEQFF.

The gene calls are TRBV19 and TRBJ2-5; the TCRdb D gene call, TRBD1, has no DNA to confirm it. The germline V gene has CDR1 LNHDA and CDR2 SQIVND (reference sequence). The CDR3 spans 16 residues. CDR3 region: CASSIVTGAYQETQYF.

V gene TRBV14 combines with J gene TRBJ2-7; TCRdb's D gene call, TRBD1, goes unchecked for lack of DNA. From germline, CDR1 is SGHDN and CDR2 FVKESK. The CDR3 is 15 residues long. This chain's CDR3 is CASSPGQGLVNEQYF.

The chain is built from TRBV11-2 and TRBJ2-2; TCRdb's D call, TRBD2, is unchecked because there is no DNA. Germline V gene data show CDR1 as SGHAT and CDR2 as FQNNGV. This CDR3 has 17 residues. The CDR3 spells CASSALRTSQKTGELFF.

V is TRBV5-1 and J is TRBJ2-7; TCRdb reports TRBD2, a call that lacks DNA to check it against. The CDR3 has 15 amino acids. CDR1 is SGHRS, CDR2 YFSETQ, per germline. CDR3: CASSLGLAGSYEQYF. Based on the CDR3 plus reference TRBV5-1 and TRBJ2-7, the full variable domain is KAGVTQTPRYLIKTRGQQVTLSCSPISGHRSVSWYQQTPGQGLQFLFEYFSETQRNKGNFPGRFSGRQFSNSRSEMNVSTLELGDSALYLCASSLGLAGSYEQYFGPGTRLTVT.

The genes are TRBV10-3 and TRBJ2-7; TCRdb indicates TRBD2, and absent DNA this call remains unverified. CDR3 length: 16 amino acids. Looked up from germline, CDR1 is ENHRY and CDR2 is SYGVKD. This CDR3 is CAISEPQRGGSYEQYF.

V is TRBV29-1 and J is TRBJ2-3; the TCRdb D gene call, TRBD1, has no DNA to confirm it. The CDR3 consists of 13 residues. The germline V gene encodes CDR1 SQVTM and CDR2 ANQGSEA. The chain's CDR3 is CSVVRGPGDTQYF.